These 21 T cell receptor beta chains share one sample of origin, sequenced in a study of T cells in narcolepsy (dated by TCRdb to about 2018). The library relied on the immunoSEQ multiplex PCR assay. TCRdb mirrors the immuneACCESS table, restricted to in-frame sequences. Some clones are absent from its copies; in checked studies, under half trace to an unresolved V gene, and the reason for the others is unknown. Across this sample there are about 30,000 clones, with roughly 87% seen only once. The ten largest clones capture about 2.5% of the sample. The sequenced sample was CD45RA- memory CD4+ T cells from PBMCs. The cell subset or site label on this specimen signifies: memory T cells sorted ex vivo from peripheral blood. The receptors were sampled from a human donor with narcolepsy.

The chain uses TRBV5-1 and TRBJ1-2, with TRBD1 as a possible D gene (6 bases). This CDR3 is built from 15 residues. Per the germline V gene, CDR1 is SGHRS and CDR2 is YFSETQ. Trimming removed 5 bases from V and 3 bases from J, with 17 bases in between. CDR3: CASRHRDWIDYGYTF. In DNA, the CDR3 is TGCGCCAGCAGACACAGGGATTGGATCGACTATGGCTACACCTTC.

The CDR3 nucleotides read TGTGCCAGCAGCATGGGACAGCAAAACTCCTACGAGCAGTACTTC. Translated, it gives CASSMGQQNSYEQYF. The chain uses TRBV7-9 and TRBJ2-7, with TRBD1 matching over 7 bases. The germline CDR1 and CDR2 sequences are SEHNR and FQNEAQ (reference sequence). This CDR3 region has 15 residues. Trimming at V came to 5 bases and at J to 0 bases, leaving 7 bases not matched to a gene.

This clone was seen more than once but under ten times. This rearrangement joins TRBV30 to TRBJ2-1; weak D call: TRBD1 (5 bases). Trimming took off 2 bases at V and 13 bases at J, with 12 bases between the two ends. Germline CDR1 and CDR2: GTSNPN and SVGIG (reference sequence). This CDR3 is built from 11 residues. The CDR3: CAWSTGHVQFF. The CDR3, as DNA: TGTGCCTGGAGTACCGGACATGTCCAGTTCTTC.

This chain links TRBV5-8 with TRBJ1-1; perhaps TRBD1 as D (6 bases). The CDR3 is 13 amino acids. Per germline, CDR1 SGHTS and CDR2 YDEGEE. The V gene lost 4 bases and the J gene lost 2 bases, with 9 bases spanning the gap. The CDR3 DNA reads as TGTGCCAGCAGCCCGGACAGTAACACTGAAGCTTTCTTT. Protein sequence: CASSPDSNTEAFF.

This clone was detected only once. This chain links TRBV7-9 with TRBJ1-1; D is unresolved. Germline values: CDR1 SEHNR, CDR2 FQNEAQ (reference sequence). The germline V and J ends were trimmed by 5 bases and 3 bases, with 13 bases remaining between them. This CDR3 has 14 residues. CDR3 loop: CASSRHLSHTEAFF. CDR3 bases: TGTGCCAGCAGCCGACACCTATCCCACACTGAAGCTTTCTTT. Full variable domain (remainder filled in from reference TRBV7-9 and TRBJ1-1): DTGVSQNPRHKITKRGQNVTFRCDPISEHNRLYWYRQTLGQGPEFLTYFQNEAQLEKSRLLSDRFSAERPKGSFSTLEIQRTEQGDSAMYLCASSRHLSHTEAFFGQGTRLTVV.

The rearrangement joins TRBV19 to TRBJ1-2; 8 bases fit TRBD1. The CDR3 is made up of 15 amino acids. V trimming: 3 bases; J trimming: 8 bases; junction bases outside the gene matches: 11. CDR1 and CDR2 (germline): LNHDA, SQIVND (reference sequence). CDR3 region: CASSMNRGYRYGYTF. The CDR3 nucleotides are TGTGCCAGTAGTATGAACAGGGGGTATAGGTACGGCTACACCTTC. The whole variable domain, filled in from reference TRBV19 and TRBJ1-2, reads DGGITQSPKYLFRKEGQNVTLSCEQNLNHDAMYWYRQDPGQGLRLIYYSQIVNDFQKGDIAEGYSVSREKKESFPLTVTSAQKNPTAFYLCASSMNRGYRYGYTFGSGTRLTVV.

The chain recombines TRBV5-1 with TRBJ1-4; D perhaps matches TRBD1 (6 bases). Germline V gene data show CDR1 as SGHRS and CDR2 as YFSETQ. Trimming removed 4 bases from V and 0 bases from J, with 16 bases in between. The CDR3 covers 17 residues. The CDR3: CASSTTGDFTTNEKLFF. In DNA, the CDR3 is TGCGCCAGCAGCACGACAGGCGACTTTACAACTAATGAAAAACTGTTTTTT.

The chain employs TRBV11-2 and TRBJ2-2, with 14 bases fitting TRBD2. The J segment lost 6 bases and the V segment lost 5 bases, leaving 5 bases of the junction unmatched. CDR3 length equals 16 residues. CDR1 is SGHAT and CDR2 is FQNNGV in the germline V gene. CDR3 region: CASSAGLAGGPGELFF. The CDR3 nucleotides read TGTGCCAGCAGCGCAGGACTAGCGGGGGGACCCGGGGAGCTGTTTTTT.

This clone was counted once. This chain joins TRBV19 and TRBJ2-7; maybe TRBD1 (6 bases). CDR1 and CDR2 from the germline V gene are LNHDA and SQIVND (reference sequence). The V end was cut by 6 bases, the J end by 2 bases, with 14 bases between. CDR3 length: 14 amino acids. The CDR3 loop reads CASRPTEGAYEQYF. The CDR3 DNA reads TGTGCCAGTAGACCAACAGAGGGGGCCTACGAGCAGTACTTC.

In regard to this clone: The missing conserved phenylalanine or tryptophan at the end of this CDR3 makes a read error likely. The chain is built from TRBV30 and TRBJ2-3; 7 bases line up with TRBD2. This CDR3 is built from 15 residues. CDR1 is GTSNPN, CDR2 SVGIG, per germline (reference sequence). Germline trimming cut 0 bases from V and 1 base from J; bases unmatched to any gene: 4. The CDR3 DNA reads as TGTGCCTGGAGTGTAGGTACTAGCGGCACAGATACGCAGTATCTT. It encodes CAWSVGTSGTDTQYL.

The rearrangement uses TRBV27 and TRBJ1-3; TRBD1 is a possible D gene (6 bases). The CDR3 has 16 residues. V was clipped by 4 bases and J by 0 bases, with 13 bases between them. CDR1 is MNHEY, CDR2 SMNVEV, per germline (reference sequence). Written as DNA, the CDR3 is TGTGCCAGCAGTTCGCTCGGACAGAGCTCTGGAAACACCATATATTTT. The encoded protein is CASSSLGQSSGNTIYF.

This chain links TRBV5-1 with TRBJ1-6; TRBD1 agrees at 8 bases. V lost 4 bases, J lost 7 bases, and 7 bases stayed unmatched. Germline V gives CDR1 SGHRS, CDR2 YFSETQ. This CDR3 is built from 15 residues. The CDR3 protein is CASSKDRGQNSPLHF. CDR3 nucleotides: TGCGCCAGCAGCAAAGACAGGGGCCAGAATTCACCCCTCCACTTT.

The chain recombines TRBV19 with TRBJ1-6; a weak D match, TRBD1 (5 bases). Germline V gives CDR1 LNHDA, CDR2 SQIVND (reference sequence). V lost 7 bases to trimming and J lost 10 bases, with 20 bases between them. CDR3 length: 15 residues. The CDR3 is CASTPGGVGASPLHF. The CDR3 nucleotides read TGTGCCAGTACACCGGGGGGGGTAGGGGCGTCACCCCTCCACTTT.

The chain recombines TRBV7-9 with TRBJ1-1, with D uncertain. Germline V gene lookup returns CDR1 SEHNR and CDR2 FQNEAQ (reference sequence). The CDR3 totals 12 residues. With 5 bases removed from V and 5 bases from J, the gap between germline ends came to 9 bases. The CDR3 protein is CASSPRETEAFF. The DNA for the CDR3 is TGTGCCAGCAGCCCCCGGGAGACTGAAGCTTTCTTT. Looking up the rest from reference TRBV7-9 and TRBJ1-1 gives the full variable domain: DTGVSQNPRHKITKRGQNVTFRCDPISEHNRLYWYRQTLGQGPEFLTYFQNEAQLEKSRLLSDRFSAERPKGSFSTLEIQRTEQGDSAMYLCASSPRETEAFFGQGTRLTVV.

V gene TRBV4-3 combines with J gene TRBJ2-2; TRBD2 is a possible D gene (5 bases). The CDR3 is made up of 16 amino acids. Between the trimmed V and J ends, which lost 0 bases and 8 bases, there was a span of 16 bases. Germline V gives CDR1 LGHNA, CDR2 YSLEER. In nucleotides, the CDR3 is TGCGCCAGCAGCCAAGATTGGTCCGGGGTCAGAGGGGAGCTGTTTTTT. This sequence encodes CASSQDWSGVRGELFF.

V and J are TRBV5-1 and TRBJ2-7; no firm D call. The CDR3 spans 15 residues. Germline CDR1 SGHRS, CDR2 YFSETQ. With 0 bases removed from V and 2 bases from J, the gap between germline ends came to 12 bases. CDR3 DNA: TGCGCCAGCAGCTTGGATGGGCCCCGGACCTACGAGCAGTACTTC. It codes for CASSLDGPRTYEQYF.

V gene TRBV6-6 combines with J gene TRBJ2-1, with D tentatively TRBD2 (5 bases). The CDR3 runs to 14 residues. Germline CDR1 is MNHNY and CDR2 is SVGAGI (reference sequence). V was trimmed by 5 bases and J by 7 bases, leaving 15 bases between them. CDR3 coding DNA: TGTGCCAGCAGTCAGGCGGTCGGGAAAAATGAGCAGTTCTTC. Translating it yields CASSQAVGKNEQFF.

This clone was counted once. The chain has TRBV5-4 and TRBJ1-2; no firm D call. From germline, CDR1 is SGHNT and CDR2 YYREEE (reference sequence). Trimming shortened V by 4 bases and J by 4 bases, and 11 bases separated the two germline ends. This CDR3 has 13 residues. The CDR3, as DNA: TGTGCCAGCAGCGAGATCGGGATCTATGGCTACACCTTC. This encodes CASSEIGIYGYTF.

Only a few counts were recorded for this clone. The chain joins TRBV28 to TRBJ1-2; D is uncertain. CDR1 is MDHEN and CDR2 is SYDVKM in the germline V gene. The CDR3 is 16 amino acids. Trimming took off 6 bases at V and 6 bases at J, with 23 bases between the two ends. The DNA of the CDR3 is TGTGCCAGCAGCTCAATGCTGGGAGTTGTAAGGGATGGCTACACCTTC. It is translated as CASSSMLGVVRDGYTF.

The J gene is TRBJ1-5, the V gene TRBV19; TRBD1 aligns across 7 bases. Looked up from germline, CDR1 is LNHDA and CDR2 is SQIVND (reference sequence). V trimming: 1 base; J trimming: 3 bases; junction bases outside the gene matches: 6. This CDR3 has 16 residues. Here the CDR3 reads CASSIVWDSANQPQHF. The CDR3 DNA reads as TGTGCCAGTAGTATAGTTTGGGACAGTGCCAATCAGCCCCAGCATTTT.

The chain combines TRBV6-6 with TRBJ2-1, with a tentative D call TRBD1 (5 bases). Germline V lookup: CDR1 MNHNY, CDR2 SVGAGI (reference sequence). Trimming pared 7 bases from V and 5 bases from J, leaving 9 bases between. The CDR3 runs 12 residues. This CDR3 is CASTGLNNEQFF. CDR3 coding DNA: TGTGCCAGCACAGGGCTAAACAATGAGCAGTTCTTC.